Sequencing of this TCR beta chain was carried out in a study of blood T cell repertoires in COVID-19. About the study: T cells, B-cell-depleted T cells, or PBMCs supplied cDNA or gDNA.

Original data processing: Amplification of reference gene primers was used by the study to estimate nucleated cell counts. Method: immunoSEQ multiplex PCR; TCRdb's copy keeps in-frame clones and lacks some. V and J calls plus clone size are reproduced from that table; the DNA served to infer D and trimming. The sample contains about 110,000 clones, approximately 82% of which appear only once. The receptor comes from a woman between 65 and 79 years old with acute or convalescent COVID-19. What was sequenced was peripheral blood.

Here the CDR3 DNA reads TGCGCCAGCAGCCAAGATAGGGGACTGACGGCTGGAAACACCATATATTTT. It codes for CASSQDRGLTAGNTIYF. This chain joins TRBV4-3 and TRBJ1-3; weak D call: TRBD1 (5 bases). V dropped 0 bases and J dropped 2 bases, with 14 bases sitting between them. This CDR3 comprises 17 residues. Germline V CDR1 and CDR2: LGHNA, YSLEER.